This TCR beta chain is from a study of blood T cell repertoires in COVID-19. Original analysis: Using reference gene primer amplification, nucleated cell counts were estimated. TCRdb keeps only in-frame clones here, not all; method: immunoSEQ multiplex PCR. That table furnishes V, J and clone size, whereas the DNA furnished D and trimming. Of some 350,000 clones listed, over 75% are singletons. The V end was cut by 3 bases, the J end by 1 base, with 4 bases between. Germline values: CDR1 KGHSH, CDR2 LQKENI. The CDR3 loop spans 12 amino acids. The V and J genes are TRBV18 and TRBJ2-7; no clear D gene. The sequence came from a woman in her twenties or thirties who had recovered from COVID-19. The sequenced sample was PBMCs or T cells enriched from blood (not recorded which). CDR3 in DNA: TGTGCCAGCTCACCCACTTCCTACGAGCAGTACTTC. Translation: CASSPTSYEQYF.